These 21 T cell receptor beta chains share one sample of origin, sequenced in a study of T cell responses to AZD1222 COVID-19 vaccine. Data came from immunoSEQ multiplex PCR; TCRdb stores just in-frame clones and leaves some out. This repertoire shows some 110,000 clones, about 88% found once; its top ten account for about 4%. Material: peripheral blood, obtained 28 days after the second AZD1222 dose. These receptor sequences come from an adult who received the AZD1222 COVID-19 vaccine.

V usage is TRBV2 and J usage is TRBJ1-5; weak D call: TRBD1 (5 bases). V was pared by 8 bases and J by 5 bases, with 22 bases between. This CDR3 has 16 residues. Germline-derived CDR1 and CDR2 are SNHLY and FYNNEI. The CDR3 protein is CASERVGTVGDQPQHF. The CDR3 coding sequence is TGTGCCAGCGAGAGGGTCGGCACGGTGGGGGATCAGCCCCAGCATTTT.

Comment on this clone: Germline and junction disagree at one end, which may indicate a read error. V and J are TRBV28 and TRBJ1-6, with TRBD1 matching over 7 bases. The length of the CDR3 is 12 residues. CDR1 is MDHEN and CDR2 is SYDVKM in the germline V gene. CDR3 nucleotides: TGTGCCAGCTCCTTCCGTAGGGACAGCACCGACTTT. Translating gives CASSFRRDSTDF.

CDR3 DNA: TGTGCCAGCAGCCTAAAGACCAACTATGGCTACACCTTC. This encodes CASSLKTNYGYTF. The J gene is TRBJ1-2, the V gene TRBV2; the D is unclear. Trimming removed 6 bases at V and 2 bases at J, with 10 bases between. Per germline, CDR1 SNHLY and CDR2 FYNNEI. The CDR3 consists of 13 residues.

This clone showed up just a few times. V gene TRBV28 combines with J gene TRBJ1-6, with TRBD1 as a possible D gene (5 bases). From germline, CDR1 is MDHEN and CDR2 SYDVKM. The CDR3 is made up of 14 amino acids. Trimming cost V 7 bases and J 7 bases, with 14 bases left between them. CDR3 amino acids: CASTEGHLNSPLHF. CDR3 in DNA: TGTGCCAGCACCGAGGGGCACCTCAATTCACCCCTCCACTTT.

The chain uses TRBV7-3 and TRBJ1-1; 8 bases line up with TRBD1. This CDR3 has 14 residues. Per germline, CDR1 SGHTA and CDR2 FQGTGA. V shed 5 bases and J 4 bases; nucleotides not matched to a gene: 6. CDR3 protein: CASSTRQGSTEAFF. DNA of the CDR3: TGTGCCAGCAGCACAAGACAGGGGAGCACTGAAGCTTTCTTT.

The chain links TRBV18 to TRBJ2-5; D remains unclear. V dropped 3 bases and J dropped 1 base, with 6 bases sitting between them. CDR1 KGHSH and CDR2 LQKENI come from the germline V gene. The CDR3 extends over 13 amino acids. The chain's CDR3 is CASSPIFQETQYF. The CDR3 DNA reads TGTGCCAGCTCACCTATCTTCCAAGAGACCCAGTACTTC.

J is TRBJ1-5 and V is TRBV9; D remains unclear. The V and J ends lost 3 bases and 4 bases respectively, with 14 bases between them. From germline, CDR1 is SGDLS and CDR2 YYNGEE. The CDR3 totals 15 residues. CDR3: CASSASGSGNQPQHF. CDR3 DNA: TGTGCCAGCAGCGCAAGCGGCAGCGGGAATCAGCCCCAGCATTTT.

This clone was detected only once. CDR3 DNA sequence: TGCGCCAGCAGCCAAGATTTGGGGCAGGGCGGTGAGCAGTTCTTC. Amino acid sequence: CASSQDLGQGGEQFF. This sequence joins TRBV4-3 and TRBJ2-1, with D possibly matching TRBD1 (5 bases). This CDR3 region has 15 residues. Germline CDR1 and CDR2: LGHNA and YSLEER. V lost 0 bases, J lost 9 bases, and 15 bases lay in between.

V and J are TRBV3-1 (or the pseudogene TRBV3-2) and TRBJ2-7; 9 positions agree with TRBD1. The length of the CDR3 is 13 residues. Germline V gene lookup returns CDR1 LGHDT and CDR2 YNNKEL (reference sequence). After removal of 5 bases from V and 7 bases from J, the junction contained 6 bases not matched to a gene. CDR3 amino acids: CASSGDRVGEQYF. For the CDR3, the DNA is TGTGCCAGCAGCGGGGACAGGGTGGGTGAGCAGTACTTC.

The V gene is TRBV19, the J gene TRBJ2-7; D possibly corresponds to TRBD2 (5 bases). V lost 2 bases and J 0 bases, leaving 11 bases between the germline ends. The length of the CDR3 is 15 residues. Germline V CDR1 and CDR2: LNHDA, SQIVND (reference sequence). CDR3 in amino acids: CASSIRAVNSYEQYF. CDR3 nucleotides: TGTGCCAGTAGTATACGAGCGGTGAACTCCTACGAGCAGTACTTC.

The chain links TRBV12-5 to TRBJ2-7, with TRBD1 identical over 8 bases. Germline V CDR1 and CDR2: LGHNT, FRNRAP. This CDR3 contains 17 residues. V was clipped by 0 bases and J by 1 base; unmatched bases: 8. The CDR3 DNA follows: TGTGCTAGTGGTTTGGTCCCGCCGGGACAGGCTTCCTACGAGCAGTACTTC. It yields the protein CASGLVPPGQASYEQYF.

The chain has TRBV5-4 and TRBJ2-1; D might be TRBD1 (6 bases). From germline, CDR1 is SGHNT and CDR2 YYREEE (reference sequence). Trimming took off 5 bases at V and 2 bases at J, with 14 bases between the two ends. The CDR3 runs 15 residues. CDR3 region: CASRQWTVTYNEQFF. CDR3 in DNA: TGTGCCAGCAGACAATGGACAGTGACCTACAATGAGCAGTTCTTC.

This clone was detected once. The chain combines TRBV5-4 with TRBJ1-2; 8 bases match TRBD1. The germline V gene has CDR1 SGHNT and CDR2 YYREEE (reference sequence). V shed 0 bases, J shed 5 bases, and the junction held 3 bases outside the gene matches. The CDR3 extends over 14 amino acids. The CDR3 region has the DNA TGTGCCAGCAGCTTGGATCGACAGGGGTATGGCTACACCTTC. Translation: CASSLDRQGYGYTF.

The J gene is TRBJ1-6, the V gene TRBV11-2; D not certain. The CDR3 is made up of 13 amino acids. Germline V gene sequence: CDR1 SGHAT, CDR2 FQNNGV. Trimming removed 0 bases from V and 6 bases from J, with 3 bases in between. CDR3 protein: CASSLETNSPLHF. The CDR3 nucleotides read TGTGCCAGCAGCTTAGAAACTAATTCACCCCTCCACTTT.

The chain has TRBV5-1 and TRBJ1-1; D possibly corresponds to TRBD1 (5 bases). V shed 4 bases and J shed 1 base, with 8 bases lying between them. The CDR3 has 13 amino acids. The germline gives CDR1 SGHRS, CDR2 YFSETQ. The CDR3 sequence is CASSPGQNTEAFF. The CDR3 DNA is TGCGCCAGCAGCCCCGGACAGAACACTGAAGCTTTCTTT.

In its sample, this clone was seen a few times. The chain recombines TRBV15 with TRBJ1-4, with D possibly matching TRBD1 (5 bases). The CDR3 runs to 15 residues. Germline assignment: CDR1 LNHNV and CDR2 YYDKDF (reference sequence). V was shortened by 1 base and J by 7 bases, with 13 bases between the two germline ends. In DNA form, the CDR3 reads TGTGCCACCAGCAGAGGTGAGGGGTCAAGTGAAAAACTGTTTTTT. Its translation: CATSRGEGSSEKLFF.

This clone was observed once. This chain uses TRBV9 with TRBJ2-1, with 10 bases aligning to TRBD1. This CDR3 contains 14 residues. Germline V gives CDR1 SGDLS, CDR2 YYNGEE. The trim removed 1 base at V and 12 bases at J, leaving 7 bases unmatched. The CDR3 loop is CASSVQGQGSVQFF. The CDR3 DNA follows: TGTGCCAGCAGCGTACAGGGACAGGGGTCGGTGCAGTTCTTC.

The chain combines TRBV11-1 with TRBJ2-5; 11 bases agree with TRBD1. The V segment lost 7 bases and the J segment 5 bases; nucleotides outside the gene matches: 9. The CDR3 contains 15 residues. Germline lookup yields CDR1 SGHAT and CDR2 FQDESV (reference sequence). DNA of the CDR3: TGTGCCAGCACCAGGACAGGGGGCGGAAGGGAGACCCAGTACTTC. It specifies CASTRTGGGRETQYF.

V is TRBV4-2 and J is TRBJ1-4; D might be TRBD1 (5 bases). CDR1 is LGHNA, CDR2 YNFKEQ, per germline. This CDR3 has 14 amino acids. V lost 5 bases and J lost 2, with 9 bases in between. The CDR3 DNA reads TGTGCCAGCAGCTTTGACAGTACTAATGAAAAACTGTTTTTT. Encoded protein: CASSFDSTNEKLFF.

The chain employs TRBV11-2 and TRBJ1-5, with D possibly TRBD1 on 6 matching bases. This CDR3 comprises 13 residues. CDR1 is SGHAT and CDR2 is FQNNGV in the germline V gene. Trimming took off 3 bases at V and 4 bases at J, with 7 bases between the two ends. CDR3 coding DNA: TGTGCCAGCAGCTTTCAGGGGAATCAGCCCCAGCATTTT. Residues: CASSFQGNQPQHF.

The chain recombines TRBV6-5 with TRBJ2-7; 8 bases agree with TRBD1. The CDR3 has 14 residues. The ends lost 6 bases at V and 2 bases at J; junction bases unmatched: 6. Looked up from germline, CDR1 is MNHEY and CDR2 is SVGAGI. CDR3 nucleotides: TGTGCCAGCAGGTACGACAGGGGAACCTACGAGCAGTACTTC. Translated: CASRYDRGTYEQYF.